This T cell receptor beta chain was identified in a study of technical replicates of blood from several donors. Only in-frame clones appear in the TCRdb table, and some are missing; sequencing was by immunoSEQ multiplex PCR. Of more than 65,000 clones listed, 90% to 95% are singletons. The V gene lost 5 bases and the J gene lost 0 bases, with 10 bases spanning the gap. CDR3 length: 14 amino acids. Germline values: CDR1 LNHDA, CDR2 SQIVND (reference sequence). The clonotype was recovered from a human donor in good health. J is TRBJ1-2 and V is TRBV19; D call uncertain. Input material: T cells isolated from PBMCs. CDR3 loop: CASSPRQTNYGYTF. DNA for the CDR3: TGTGCCAGTAGTCCGCGACAAACTAACTATGGCTACACCTTC. The full variable domain, with the rest looked up from reference TRBV19 and TRBJ1-2, is DGGITQSPKYLFRKEGQNVTLSCEQNLNHDAMYWYRQDPGQGLRLIYYSQIVNDFQKGDIAEGYSVSREKKESFPLTVTSAQKNPTAFYLCASSPRQTNYGYTFGSGTRLTVV.